This T cell receptor (beta chain) comes out of a study of OX40 agonist ivuxolimab in advanced cancers. Regarding the research as a whole: Ivuxolimab was an agonistic, fully human IgG2 monoclonal antibody directed against OX40 (CD134), a costimulatory receptor. Intravenous ivuxolimab was administered to patients every 2 weeks at six dose levels: 0.01, 0.1, 0.3, 1.5, 3 and 10 mg/kg. Of the 50 to 55 dose-escalation patients, hepatocellular carcinoma was present in approximately 20, melanoma in roughly 15, renal cell carcinoma in 9 and head and neck cancer in 9. In the dose-escalation cohort, around four fifths of patients were male, and the mean age was approximately 60 years, with a range of about 20 to 90. Prior anti-PD-1, anti-PD-L1 or anti-CTLA-4 therapy was permitted, and 40% to 50% of dose-escalation patients had received checkpoint inhibitors. Partial responses occurred in three dose-escalation patients, of whom one had hepatocellular carcinoma and two had cutaneous melanoma. The point of sequencing TCRbeta in the periphery was to test whether ivuxolimab changed TCR sequence diversity and drove clonal T-cell expansion. The paper covers the monotherapy dose-escalation part of the phase I ivuxolimab trial, which included N of about 50 patients. The paper as a whole reports these results and caveats: Low levels of normalized T-cell clonal expansion were also seen in some patients who did not respond. Clonal expansion of both CD4+ and CD8+ blood T cells was observed from baseline to week 6 at doses 0.1 to 3.0 mg/kg. The antigen specificity of the clonally expanded peripheral T cells was not determined. On average, CD8+ T cells showed more expanded clones than CD4+ T cells after ivuxolimab. In the 0.1-3.0 mg/kg groups, partial responders had among the lowest normalized peripheral clonal expansion, particularly in CD8+ T cells.

The V and J ends are trimmed by 1 base and 2 bases, leaving 6 bases between them. The CDR3 runs 13 residues from the cysteine to the phenylalanine. CDR3 DNA only is kept here, 39 bases in frame from base 1. As encoded in the germline V gene, CDR1 is SGHVS while CDR2 is FQNEAQ. A word on this clone: Its target antigen remains unknown. No base qualities exist here, and no much larger clone lies one base off it.

The trial excluded patients who had a history of autoimmune disease or who were on systemic immunosuppression. In every dose cohort, peripheral blood was drawn for TCR sequencing at baseline, cycle 4 day 1, and cycle 7 day 1. The samples were drawn from a first-in-human, open-label, multicenter phase I dose-escalation trial of ivuxolimab. The trial enrolled adults with locally advanced or metastatic head and neck squamous cell, hepatocellular, melanoma or renal cell carcinoma. Before TCR sequencing, CD4+ and CD8+ T cells were separately sorted from peripheral blood. To sequence the TCRbeta CDR3 region, genomic DNA was isolated from the sorted cells. The immunoSEQ Assay was used for sequencing of TCRbeta CDR3 regions. TCRdb mirrors the immuneACCESS table, restricted to in-frame sequences. Some clones are absent from its copies; in checked studies, under half trace to an unresolved V gene, and the reason for the others is unknown. The sample has about 82,000 clones on record, about 91% of them singletons. The ten most abundant clones make up approximately 2.5% of the sample.

This sequence was found in an adult with an advanced solid tumor such as melanoma, head and neck, liver or kidney cancer. The chain is made from TRBV7-8 and TRBJ2-7, with TRBD2 perhaps the D gene, on 6 matching bases. Sequences were derived from CD4+ or CD8+ T cells sorted from blood, sampled in a trial of the OX40 agonist ivuxolimab. In nucleotides, the sequence is TGTGCCAGCAGCTTAGAGCGGGCCTACGAGCAGTACTTC. Its coded protein is CASSLERAYEQYF.